Listed below are T cell receptor beta chains from one sample, sequenced in a study of T cells after posttransplantation cyclophosphamide. Sequencing used immunoSEQ multiplex PCR; TCRdb keeps in-frame clones, though not all of them. The sample lists 15,000 to 20,000 clones, roughly 73% seen once, with roughly a third in the top ten. Here the sequenced sample was CD8+ T cells sorted from PBMCs, taken approximately 2,000 days after a stem cell transplant with posttransplant cyclophosphamide. The source of these receptors is a female patient in her forties or fifties who received an allogeneic stem cell transplant from a related donor, was CMV-positive, and had no GVHD. The graft donor may have given rise to some T cells. The CDR3 runs from the conserved cysteine through the conserved F or W.

v_call | cdr3_aa
TRBV29-1 | CSVEDQGDSYEQYF
TRBV4-3 | CASSQWRLGGSTDTQYF
TRBV6-6 | CASSYEAGGSPQHF
TRBV10-3 | CAIMEGTGELFF
TRBV12-5 | CASGPGISRDYGYTF
TRBV7-2 | CASSFRGRGSTDTQYF
TRBV19 | CASSIGTGTYNEQFF
TRBV28 | CASSFVGQGIYEQYF
TRBV4-3 | CASSQGHRDGSPLHF
TRBV5-1 | CARVFDNIDSPLHF
TRBV4-1 | CASSPSLGVNQPQHF
TRBV5-1 | CASSLGGTIYEQYF
TRBV5-8 | CASSFPGVPYGYTF
TRBV7-9 | CASSYTGDQETQYF
TRBV7-3 | CASSQNQGARTEAFF
TRBV5-5 | CASSLGLAGKETQYF
TRBV2 | CASIPGTGGLYSGNTIYF
TRBV19 | CASSITSGVNSNQPQHF
TRBV21-1 | CASNKNPGQNTGELFF
TRBV5-4 | CASSLSGTEAFF